Listed below are T cell receptor beta chains from one sample, sequenced in a study of blood T cells in healthy people across ages. MiXCR was run by TCRdb on the 5' RACE reads, yielding one entry per CDR3 protein. This repertoire shows fewer than 1 million distinct CDR3 sequences, around 43% found once; its top ten account for approximately 20%. Input material: blood. Receptor source: a man in his sixties in good health. CDR3s include the opening cysteine and the closing phenylalanine or tryptophan. D genes are given only for firm matches. Clone size, where shown, is once, few, many, or a class for clones that have expanded.

16 TRBJ2-3 TRBV7-2 NA NA CASSLAAGQITDMQYF TGTGCCAGCAGCTTAGCCGCGGGACAGATCACAGATATGCAGTATTTT
14 TRBJ1-4 TRBV5-1 few TRBD1 CASSSTGEREKLFF TGCGCCAGCAGCTCGACAGGGGAACGGGAAAAACTGTTTTTT
15 TRBJ1-1 TRBV11-2 few NA CASTGRGAVNTEAFF TGTGCCAGCACCGGGAGAGGGGCGGTGAACACTGAAGCTTTCTTT
12 TRBJ2-7 TRBV5-5 NA NA CASSRLSYEQYF TGTGCCAGCAGCCGGTTAAGCTACGAGCAGTACTTC
16 TRBJ2-3 TRBV7-2 NA NA CASSLVVPSSTDTQYF TGTGCCAGCAGCTTAGTTGTGCCCTCTAGCACAGATACGCAGTATTTT
14 TRBJ1-5 TRBV20-1 NA NA CSARFGDSSYPQHF TGCAGTGCTAGGTTTGGTGACAGCTCGTACCCCCAGCATTTT
12 TRBJ1-1 TRBV20-1 NA NA CSAKVGDTEAFF TGCAGTGCTAAAGTCGGGGACACTGAAGCTTTCTTT
12 TRBJ1-1 TRBV10-3 few NA CAISGEGREAFF TGTGCCATCAGTGGAGAAGGGCGAGAAGCTTTCTTT
15 TRBJ2-3 TRBV12-3/TRBV12-4 few TRBD1 CASNLDRGDTDTQYF TGTGCCAGCAACCTGGACAGGGGAGACACAGATACGCAGTATTTT
14 TRBJ1-4 TRBV20-1 few NA CSAAQQGTNEKLFF TGCAGTGCTGCTCAGCAGGGCACTAATGAAAAACTGTTTTTT
11 TRBJ1-6 TRBV20-1 NA NA CSARASQTLHF TGCAGTGCTAGAGCTAGTCAAACTCTCCACTTT
13 TRBJ2-2 TRBV29-1 NA NA CSVTRGNTGELFF TGCAGCGTAACCAGGGGGAACACCGGGGAGCTGTTTTTT
14 TRBJ1-3 TRBV18 NA NA CASSPTPIGNTIYF TGTGCCAGCTCACCAACCCCGATTGGAAACACCATATATTTT
17 TRBJ2-7 TRBV6-1 NA NA CASSEVFQTALSYEQYF TGTGCCAGCAGTGAAGTTTTCCAGACAGCCTTATCCTACGAGCAGTACTTC
13 TRBJ2-3 TRBV29-1 NA TRBD1 CSVETGSGDTQYF TGCAGCGTTGAGACAGGGTCGGGAGATACGCAGTATTTT
13 TRBJ1-4 TRBV30 NA NA CAWSRGSNEKLFF TGTGCCTGGAGTAGGGGATCAAATGAAAAACTGTTTTTT
14 TRBJ2-7 TRBV20-1 NA NA CSAQGEGHHYEQYF TGCAGTGCGCAGGGGGAGGGGCATCACTACGAGCAGTACTTC
11 TRBJ2-7 TRBV29-1 few NA CSVSRGGEQYF TGCAGCGTCAGCAGGGGGGGGGAGCAGTACTTC
13 TRBJ2-5 TRBV7-9 NA NA CASSSPVWETQYF TGTGCCAGCAGCTCCCCGGTTTGGGAGACCCAGTACTTC
16 TRBJ1-2 TRBV4-2 once NA CASSPSAEGITYGYTF TGTGCCAGCAGCCCATCTGCCGAGGGAATAACCTATGGCTACACCTTC
19 TRBJ2-1 TRBV5-1 NA TRBD2 CASSYYWTSGRSSYNEQFF TGCGCCAGCAGCTACTATTGGACTAGCGGGCGAAGCTCCTACAATGAGCAGTTCTTC
15 TRBJ2-4 TRBV5-6 NA NA CASSFRRGARGIQYF TGTGCCAGCAGCTTCCGGAGAGGGGCTAGGGGCATTCAGTACTTC
18 TRBJ2-6 TRBV5-6 NA NA CASSWSLGLSSGANVLTF TGTGCCAGCAGCTGGAGCTTAGGACTCAGCTCTGGGGCCAACGTCCTGACTTTC
13 TRBJ2-7 TRBV4-1 few NA CASTGTHGYEQYF TGCGCCAGCACCGGGACACATGGCTACGAGCAGTACTTC
15 TRBJ2-5 TRBV5-8 NA NA CASSLIRTVYVTQYF TGTGCCAGCAGCTTGATTCGGACAGTTTATGTGACCCAGTACTTC
17 TRBJ2-1 TRBV5-1 NA TRBD2 CASSARPFGGGGNEQFF TGCGCCAGCAGCGCACGCCCATTTGGCGGGGGAGGTAATGAGCAGTTCTTC